The T cell receptor beta chain under discussion was sequenced for a study of Graves' ophthalmopathy and Graves' hyperthyroidism. The study, taken as a whole, reports: Stable hyperthyroidism and ophthalmopathy were told apart by a 13-signature model, which achieved about 88% sensitivity and 81.08% specificity.

Hyperthyroidism patients, aged 18 to 65, were newly diagnosed, under 2 months' duration. RNA served as the template for amplifying TCR beta CDR3 regions. HTBI primers served in a first-round RT-PCR, which a second-round multiplex PCR followed. TCRdb re-analysed the multiplex PCR reads in MiXCR, keeping a single row per CDR3 protein. The data hold about 590,000 distinct CDR3 sequences, with 39% observed a single time. From germline, CDR1 is SGHTA and CDR2 FQGNSA. This CDR3 is built from 13 residues. V was trimmed by 1 base and J by 6 bases, leaving 9 bases between them. This clonotype was recorded at least ten times. Its specificity is unknown.

Sequencing used peripheral blood or thyroid tissue (not recorded which). The receptor's source is an adult man with Graves' hyperthyroidism. The chain combines TRBV7-2 with TRBJ1-2; D gene uncertain. The CDR3 DNA sequence: TGTGCCAGCAGCTTAGTGGTCGGGGATGGCTACACCTTC. This codes for CASSLVVGDGYTF.